This is a list of T cell receptor beta chains from one sample in a study of control samples from healthy donors and cancer patients. The protocol was immunoSEQ multiplex PCR, while the TCRdb copy is restricted to in-frame clones and leaves out a portion. This table holds about 170,000 clones, around 90% found once. Specimen: blood. The source is a man aged 25-45 years in good health. Each CDR3 is given with its conserved first and last residue. The D gene is left open where the match is weak. Some rows mark clone size as missing; the rest say once, few, many or name a class of expanded clone.

abundance,d_gene,j_gene,v_gene,CDR3aa,CDR3nt
NA,TRBD1,TRBJ2-5,TRBV15,CATSRTTGWETQYF,TGTGCCACCAGCAGAACGACAGGGTGGGAGACCCAGTACTTC
once,NA,TRBJ2-3,TRBV21-1,CASQPGGADTQYF,TGTGCCAGTCAACCAGGGGGGGCAGATACGCAGTATTTT
NA,NA,TRBJ1-1,TRBV28,CASSFPGAKAFF,TGTGCCAGCAGTTTCCCAGGGGCTAAAGCTTTCTTT
NA,NA,TRBJ1-1,TRBV12-3/TRBV12-4,CASSQTSGAEAFF,TGTGCCAGCAGTCAAACCTCGGGCGCTGAAGCTTTCTTT
NA,NA,TRBJ1-2,TRBV24-1,CATSDDRYGYTF,TGTGCCACCAGTGATGACAGATATGGCTACACCTTC
NA,NA,TRBJ2-3,TRBV30,CALRDLTQYF,TGTGCCCTCCGGGACCTCACGCAGTATTTT
NA,NA,TRBJ1-3,TRBV30,CARSTYPSGNTIYF,TGTGCCCGGAGTACTTACCCCTCTGGAAACACCATATATTTT
NA,NA,TRBJ2-1,TRBV29-1,CSVGGQGEQFF,TGCAGCGTTGGGGGGCAAGGTGAGCAGTTCTTC
NA,TRBD2,TRBJ2-1,TRBV3-1/TRBV3-2,CASSLSPSGNANEQFF,TGTGCCAGCAGCCTTTCGCCTAGCGGGAACGCTAATGAGCAGTTCTTC
NA,NA,TRBJ1-2,TRBV10-1,CASSLPPNGVLVYGYTF,TGCGCCAGCAGTCTGCCCCCCAACGGGGTCCTTGTGTATGGCTACACCTTC
NA,NA,TRBJ1-1,TRBV3-1/TRBV3-2,CASSQGTEAFF,TGTGCCAGCAGCCAGGGGACTGAAGCTTTCTTT
once,NA,TRBJ1-1,TRBV7-8,CASSRNPQNTEAFF,TGTGCCAGCAGCCGAAACCCACAGAACACTGAAGCTTTCTTT
once,TRBD2,TRBJ2-3,TRBV9,CASSVGTSGPGDTQYF,TGTGCCAGCAGCGTCGGGACTAGCGGCCCCGGGGATACGCAGTATTTT
NA,NA,TRBJ2-7,TRBV14,CASSQYGGYYEQYF,TGTGCCAGCTCCCAATACGGCGGGTACTACGAGCAGTACTTC
NA,TRBD1,TRBJ1-1,TRBV3-1/TRBV3-2,CASSRRQGVMNTEAFF,TGTGCCAGCAGCCGCCGACAGGGGGTTATGAACACTGAAGCTTTCTTT
NA,NA,TRBJ1-1,TRBV18,CASSLGENTEAFF,TGTGCCAGCTCACTTGGGGAGAACACTGAAGCTTTCTTT
NA,NA,TRBJ2-1,TRBV27,CASRRVEDEQFF,TGTGCCAGCAGACGAGTGGAAGATGAGCAGTTCTTC
once,NA,TRBJ1-5,TRBV19,CASTRVLGQPQHF,TGTGCCAGTACCAGGGTGCTCGGTCAGCCCCAGCATTTT
NA,NA,TRBJ2-2,TRBV5-6,CASSSAAPNTGELFF,TGTGCCAGCAGCTCGGCTGCCCCGAACACCGGGGAGCTGTTTTTT
many,NA,TRBJ1-6,TRBV18,CASSPLMTDYNSPLHF,TGTGCCAGCTCACCTCTGATGACAGATTATAATTCACCCCTCCACTTT
NA,NA,TRBJ1-1,TRBV3-1/TRBV3-2,CASSQEGWLEAFF,TGTGCCAGCAGCCAAGAAGGGTGGCTTGAAGCTTTCTTT
NA,NA,TRBJ1-2,TRBV7-9,CASSSYLGYTF,TGTGCCAGCAGCTCCTATCTTGGCTACACCTTC
NA,NA,TRBJ1-1,TRBV12-5,CASGRGGEAFF,TGTGCTAGTGGTCGAGGGGGGGAAGCTTTCTTT
NA,TRBD1,TRBJ2-7,TRBV7-3,CASSPTGRDGQYF,TGTGCCAGCAGCCCGACAGGGAGAGACGGGCAGTACTTC
NA,NA,TRBJ2-2,TRBV3-1/TRBV3-2,CASSQNRAGELFF,TGTGCCAGCAGCCAAAATCGGGCCGGGGAGCTGTTTTTT
NA,NA,TRBJ2-5,TRBV19,CASSRGVETQYF,TGTGCCAGTAGTCGAGGGGTGGAGACCCAGTACTTC
NA,NA,TRBJ2-5,TRBV19,CASSTMRDGGEGRQETQYF,TGTGCCAGTAGTACAATGAGGGACGGTGGAGAGGGGCGTCAAGAGACCCAGTACTTC
NA,TRBD2,TRBJ2-1,TRBV4-1,CASKPLGRGAQEQFF,TGCGCCAGCAAACCCCTCGGGCGGGGGGCTCAAGAGCAGTTCTTC
NA,NA,TRBJ2-1,TRBV11-3,CASSLSTSSYNEQFF,TGTGCCAGCAGCTTATCGACGAGCTCCTACAATGAGCAGTTCTTC
NA,NA,TRBJ1-2,TRBV28,CASSFARVDGYTF,TGTGCCAGCAGTTTCGCCAGGGTAGATGGCTACACCTTC
once,TRBD2,TRBJ2-1,TRBV25-1,CASSFPGGNNEQFF,TGTGCCAGCAGTTTTCCGGGGGGTAACAATGAGCAGTTCTTC
NA,TRBD1,TRBJ1-6,TRBV7-8,CASSLDRDNSPLHF,TGTGCCAGCAGCTTGGACAGGGATAATTCACCCCTCCACTTT